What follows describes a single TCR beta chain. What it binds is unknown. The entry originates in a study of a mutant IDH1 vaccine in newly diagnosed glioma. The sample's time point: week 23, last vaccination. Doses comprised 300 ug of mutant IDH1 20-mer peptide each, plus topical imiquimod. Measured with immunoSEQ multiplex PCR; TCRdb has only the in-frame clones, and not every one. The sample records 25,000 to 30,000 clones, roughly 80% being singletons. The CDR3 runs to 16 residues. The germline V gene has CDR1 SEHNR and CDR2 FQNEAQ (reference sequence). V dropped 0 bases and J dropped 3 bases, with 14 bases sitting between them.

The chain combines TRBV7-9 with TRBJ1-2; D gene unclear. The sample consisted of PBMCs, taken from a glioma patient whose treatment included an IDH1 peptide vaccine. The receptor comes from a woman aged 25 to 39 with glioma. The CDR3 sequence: CASSLAGFGGDYGYTF. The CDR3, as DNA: TGTGCCAGCAGCTTAGCCGGTTTCGGCGGCGACTATGGCTACACCTTC. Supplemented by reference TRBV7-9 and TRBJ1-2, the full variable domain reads DTGVSQNPRHKITKRGQNVTFRCDPISEHNRLYWYRQTLGQGPEFLTYFQNEAQLEKSRLLSDRFSAERPKGSFSTLEIQRTEQGDSAMYLCASSLAGFGGDYGYTFGSGTRLTVV.